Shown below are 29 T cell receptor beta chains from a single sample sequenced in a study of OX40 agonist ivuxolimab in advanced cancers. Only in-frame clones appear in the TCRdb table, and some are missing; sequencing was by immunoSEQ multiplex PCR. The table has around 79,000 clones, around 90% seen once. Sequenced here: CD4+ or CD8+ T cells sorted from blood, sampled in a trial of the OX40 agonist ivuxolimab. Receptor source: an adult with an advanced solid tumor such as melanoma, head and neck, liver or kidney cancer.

The CDR3 sequence is CASSKRGGCTEAFF. CDR3 DNA: TGTGCCAGCAGCAAAAGGGGAGGTTGCACTGAAGCTTTCTTT. V is TRBV21-1 and J is TRBJ1-1. TRBV21-1 is shown as a pseudogene. The CDR3 contains 14 residues.

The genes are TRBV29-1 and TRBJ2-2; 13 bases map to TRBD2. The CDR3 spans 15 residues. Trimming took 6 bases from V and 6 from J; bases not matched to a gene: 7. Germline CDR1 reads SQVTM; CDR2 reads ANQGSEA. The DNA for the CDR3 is TGCAGCGTACCCGGGACTAGCGGGATGGCCGGGGAGCTGTTTTTT. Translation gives CSVPGTSGMAGELFF.

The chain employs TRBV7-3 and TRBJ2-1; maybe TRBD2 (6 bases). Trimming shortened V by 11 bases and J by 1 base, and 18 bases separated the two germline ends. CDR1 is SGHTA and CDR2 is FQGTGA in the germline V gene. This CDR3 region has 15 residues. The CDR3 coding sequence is TGTGCCGACAATCGGGGGTTGGGTTCCTACAATGAGCAGTTCTTC. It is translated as CADNRGLGSYNEQFF. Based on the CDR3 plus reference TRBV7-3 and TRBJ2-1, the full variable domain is GAGVSQTPSNKVTEKGKYVELRCDPISGHTALYWYRQSLGQGPEFLIYFQGTGAADDSGLPNDRFFAVRPEGSVSTLKIQRTERGDSAVYLCADNRGLGSYNEQFFGPGTRLTVL.

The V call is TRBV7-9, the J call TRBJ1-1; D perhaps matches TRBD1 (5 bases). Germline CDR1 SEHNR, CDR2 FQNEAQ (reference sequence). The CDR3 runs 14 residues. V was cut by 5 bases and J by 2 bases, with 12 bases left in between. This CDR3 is CASSPQGGNTEAFF. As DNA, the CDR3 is TGTGCCAGCAGCCCCCAGGGCGGTAACACTGAAGCTTTCTTT.

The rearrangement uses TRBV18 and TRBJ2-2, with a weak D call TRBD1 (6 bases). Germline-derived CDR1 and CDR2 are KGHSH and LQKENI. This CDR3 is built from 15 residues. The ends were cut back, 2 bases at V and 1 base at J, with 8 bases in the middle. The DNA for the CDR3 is TGTGCCAGCTCACCAACACAGGGGAACACCGGGGAGCTGTTTTTT. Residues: CASSPTQGNTGELFF.

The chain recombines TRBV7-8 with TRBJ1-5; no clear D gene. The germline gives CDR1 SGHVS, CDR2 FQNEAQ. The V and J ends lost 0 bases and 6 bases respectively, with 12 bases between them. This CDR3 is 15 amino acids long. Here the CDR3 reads CASSLALYDPQPQHF. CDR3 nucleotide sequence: TGTGCCAGCAGCTTAGCTCTATACGATCCTCAGCCCCAGCATTTT.

CDR3 sequence (DNA): TGCGCCAGCAGCCCCCAGGGAGGGGAAAAACTGTTTTTT. Amino acid sequence: CASSPQGGEKLFF. V is TRBV4-3 and J is TRBJ1-4; D perhaps matches TRBD1 (5 bases). In germline, CDR1 is LGHNA, CDR2 YSLEER. The CDR3 covers 13 residues. Trimming removed 4 bases at V and 8 bases at J, with 11 bases between.

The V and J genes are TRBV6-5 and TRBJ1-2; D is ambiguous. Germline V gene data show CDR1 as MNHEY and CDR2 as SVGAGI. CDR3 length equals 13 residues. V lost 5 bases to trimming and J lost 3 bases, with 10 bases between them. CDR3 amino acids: CASSPGSDYGYTF. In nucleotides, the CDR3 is TGTGCCAGCAGTCCAGGCAGTGACTATGGCTACACCTTC.

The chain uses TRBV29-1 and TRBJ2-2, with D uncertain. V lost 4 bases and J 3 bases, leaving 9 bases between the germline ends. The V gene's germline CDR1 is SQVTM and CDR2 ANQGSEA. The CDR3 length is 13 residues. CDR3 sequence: CSVGKGHTGELFF. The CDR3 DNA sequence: TGCAGCGTTGGAAAGGGTCACACCGGGGAGCTGTTTTTT.

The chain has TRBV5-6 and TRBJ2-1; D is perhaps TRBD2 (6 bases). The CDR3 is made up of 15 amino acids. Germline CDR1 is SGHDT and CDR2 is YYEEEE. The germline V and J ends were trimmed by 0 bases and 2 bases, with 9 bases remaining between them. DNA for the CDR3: TGTGCCAGCAGCTTGGGACTAGATACCTACAATGAGCAGTTCTTC. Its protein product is CASSLGLDTYNEQFF.

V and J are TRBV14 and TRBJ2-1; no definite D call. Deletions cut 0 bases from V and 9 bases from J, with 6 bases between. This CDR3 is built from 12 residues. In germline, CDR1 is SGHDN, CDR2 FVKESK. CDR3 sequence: CASSQDSAEQFF. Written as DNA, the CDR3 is TGTGCCAGCAGCCAAGATTCTGCTGAGCAGTTCTTC.

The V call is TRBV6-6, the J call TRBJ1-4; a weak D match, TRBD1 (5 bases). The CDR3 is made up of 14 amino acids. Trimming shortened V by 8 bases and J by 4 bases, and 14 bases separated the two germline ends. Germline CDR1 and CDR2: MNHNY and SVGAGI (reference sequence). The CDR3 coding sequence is TGTGCCAGCCAAGGCGGGACTGTTAATGAAAAACTGTTTTTT. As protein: CASQGGTVNEKLFF.

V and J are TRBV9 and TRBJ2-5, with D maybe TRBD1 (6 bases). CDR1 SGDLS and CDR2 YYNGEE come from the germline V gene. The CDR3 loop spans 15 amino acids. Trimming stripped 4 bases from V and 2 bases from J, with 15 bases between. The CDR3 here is CASSNTPGAQETQYF. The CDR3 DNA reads TGTGCCAGCAGCAATACTCCAGGGGCACAAGAGACCCAGTACTTC.

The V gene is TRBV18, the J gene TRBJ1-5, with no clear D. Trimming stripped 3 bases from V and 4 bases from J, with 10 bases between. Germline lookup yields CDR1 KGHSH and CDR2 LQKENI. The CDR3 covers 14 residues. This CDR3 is CASSPSDLNQPQHF. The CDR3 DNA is TGTGCCAGCTCACCGTCGGACCTAAATCAGCCCCAGCATTTT.

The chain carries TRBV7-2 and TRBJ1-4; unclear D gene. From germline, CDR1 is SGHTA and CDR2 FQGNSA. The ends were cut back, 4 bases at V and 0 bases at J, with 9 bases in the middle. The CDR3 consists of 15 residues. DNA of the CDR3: TGTGCCAGCAGCTCGGACGCTTCAACTAATGAAAAACTGTTTTTT. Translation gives CASSSDASTNEKLFF.

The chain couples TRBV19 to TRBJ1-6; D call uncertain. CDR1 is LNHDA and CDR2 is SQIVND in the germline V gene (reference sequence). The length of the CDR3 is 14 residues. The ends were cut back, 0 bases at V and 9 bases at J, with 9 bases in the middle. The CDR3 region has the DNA TGTGCCAGTAGTATAGAGATGGACGGTTCACCCCTCCACTTT. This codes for CASSIEMDGSPLHF.

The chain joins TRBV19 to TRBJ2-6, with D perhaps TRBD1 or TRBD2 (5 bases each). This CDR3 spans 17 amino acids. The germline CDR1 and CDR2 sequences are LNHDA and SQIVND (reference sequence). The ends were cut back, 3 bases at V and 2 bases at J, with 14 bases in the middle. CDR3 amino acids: CASSITGRPAGANVLTF. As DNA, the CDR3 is TGTGCCAGTAGTATTACGGGACGGCCCGCTGGGGCCAACGTCCTGACTTTC.

The CDR3 nucleotides are TGTGCCAGCAGCTCTAGCGGAGATTACACCGGGGAGCTGTTTTTT. Amino acids: CASSSSGDYTGELFF. J is TRBJ2-2 and V is TRBV7-9; TRBD2 matches at 7 bases. Germline trimming cut 4 bases from V and 3 bases from J; bases unmatched to any gene: 5. Germline CDR1 and CDR2: SEHNR and FQNEAQ (reference sequence). The CDR3 sequence is 15 residues long.

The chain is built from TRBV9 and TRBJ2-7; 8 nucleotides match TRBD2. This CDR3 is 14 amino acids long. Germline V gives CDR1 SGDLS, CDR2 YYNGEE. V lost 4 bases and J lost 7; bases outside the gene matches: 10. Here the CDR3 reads CASSPRGGLREQYF. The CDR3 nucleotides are TGTGCCAGCAGCCCCCGGGGGGGGCTGAGGGAGCAGTACTTC.

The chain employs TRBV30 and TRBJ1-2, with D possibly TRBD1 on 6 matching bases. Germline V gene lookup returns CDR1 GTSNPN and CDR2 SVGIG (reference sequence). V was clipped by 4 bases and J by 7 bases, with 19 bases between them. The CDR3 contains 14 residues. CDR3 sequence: CAWTPMEGVSGYTF. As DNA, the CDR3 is TGTGCCTGGACCCCCATGGAGGGGGTGAGTGGCTACACCTTC.

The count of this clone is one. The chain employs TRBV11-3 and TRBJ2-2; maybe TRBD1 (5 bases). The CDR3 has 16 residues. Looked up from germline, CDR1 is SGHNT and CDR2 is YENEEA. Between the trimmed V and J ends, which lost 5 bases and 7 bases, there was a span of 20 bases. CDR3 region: CASSPRGFRAGGELFF. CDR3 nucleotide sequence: TGTGCCAGCAGCCCCCGTGGGTTCAGGGCCGGCGGGGAGCTGTTTTTT.

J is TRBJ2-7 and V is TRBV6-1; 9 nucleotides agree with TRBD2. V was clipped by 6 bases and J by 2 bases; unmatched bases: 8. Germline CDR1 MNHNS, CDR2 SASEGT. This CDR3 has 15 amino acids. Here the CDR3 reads CASSPGAGGAYEQYF. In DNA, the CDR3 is TGTGCCAGCAGCCCCGGGGCGGGAGGGGCCTACGAGCAGTACTTC.

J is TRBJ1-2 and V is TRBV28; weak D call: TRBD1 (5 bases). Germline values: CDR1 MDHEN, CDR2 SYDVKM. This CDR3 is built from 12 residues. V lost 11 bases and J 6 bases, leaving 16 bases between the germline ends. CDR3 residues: CAWGREVDGYTF. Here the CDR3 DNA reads TGTGCCTGGGGCAGGGAAGTCGATGGCTACACCTTC.

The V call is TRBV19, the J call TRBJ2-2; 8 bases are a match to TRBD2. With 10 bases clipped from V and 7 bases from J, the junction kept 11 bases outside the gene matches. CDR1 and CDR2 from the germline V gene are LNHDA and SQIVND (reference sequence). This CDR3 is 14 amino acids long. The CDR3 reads CATCPLRGVGELFF. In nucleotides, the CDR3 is TGTGCCACGTGTCCCTTGCGGGGGGTCGGGGAGCTGTTTTTT.

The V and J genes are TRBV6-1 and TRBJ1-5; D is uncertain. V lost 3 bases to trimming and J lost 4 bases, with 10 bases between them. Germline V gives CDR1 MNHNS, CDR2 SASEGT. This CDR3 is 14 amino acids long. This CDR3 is CASSELGFNQPQHF. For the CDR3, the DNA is TGTGCCAGCAGTGAGTTGGGATTTAATCAGCCCCAGCATTTT.

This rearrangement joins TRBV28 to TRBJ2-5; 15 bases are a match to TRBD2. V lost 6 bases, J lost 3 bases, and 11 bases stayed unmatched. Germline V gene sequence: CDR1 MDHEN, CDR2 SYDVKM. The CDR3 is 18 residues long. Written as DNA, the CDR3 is TGTGCCAGCAGCGCGGGACTAGCGGGAGGTCGGAGGAAAGAGACCCAGTACTTC. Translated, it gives CASSAGLAGGRRKETQYF.

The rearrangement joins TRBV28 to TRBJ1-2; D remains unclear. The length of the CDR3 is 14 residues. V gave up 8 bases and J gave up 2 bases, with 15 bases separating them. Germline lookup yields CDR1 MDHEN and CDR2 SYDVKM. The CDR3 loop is CASGLNTENYGYTF. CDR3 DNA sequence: TGTGCCAGCGGTCTAAATACAGAAAACTATGGCTACACCTTC.

In nucleotides, the CDR3 is TGCGCCAGCAGCTTGGAGGCGGGAATAAATGAAGCTTTCTTT. This sequence encodes CASSLEAGINEAFF. J is TRBJ1-1 and V is TRBV5-1; unclear D gene. Trimming left V 0 bases short and J 7 bases short, with 13 bases between. The CDR3 totals 14 residues. Per the germline V gene, CDR1 is SGHRS and CDR2 is YFSETQ.

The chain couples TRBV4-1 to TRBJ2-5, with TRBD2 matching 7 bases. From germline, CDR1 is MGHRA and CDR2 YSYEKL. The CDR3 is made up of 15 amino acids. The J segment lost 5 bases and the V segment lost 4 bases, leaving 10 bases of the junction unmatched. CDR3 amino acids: CASSPRGSGGETQYF. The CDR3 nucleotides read TGCGCCAGCAGCCCGCGAGGATCCGGGGGGGAGACCCAGTACTTC.